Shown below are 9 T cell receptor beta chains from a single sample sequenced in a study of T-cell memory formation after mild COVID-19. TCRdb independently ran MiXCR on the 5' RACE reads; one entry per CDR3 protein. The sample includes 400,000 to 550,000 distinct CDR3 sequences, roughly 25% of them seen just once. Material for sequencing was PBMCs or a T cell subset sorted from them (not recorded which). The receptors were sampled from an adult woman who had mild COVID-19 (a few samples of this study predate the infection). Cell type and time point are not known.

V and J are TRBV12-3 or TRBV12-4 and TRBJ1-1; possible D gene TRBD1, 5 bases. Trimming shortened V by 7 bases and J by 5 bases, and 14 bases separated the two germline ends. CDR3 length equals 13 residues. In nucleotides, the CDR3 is TGTGCCAGCAAAAAGACAGATGGTACTGAAGCTTTCTTT. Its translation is CASKKTDGTEAFF.

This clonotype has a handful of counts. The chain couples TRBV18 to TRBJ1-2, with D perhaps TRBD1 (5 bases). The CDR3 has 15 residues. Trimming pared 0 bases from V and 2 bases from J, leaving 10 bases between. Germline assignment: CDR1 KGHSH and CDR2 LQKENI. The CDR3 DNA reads TGTGCCAGCTCACCACCGAGGAGGGGAAACTATGGCTACACCTTC. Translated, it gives CASSPPRRGNYGYTF.

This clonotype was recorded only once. The CDR3 nucleotides are TGCAGTGCTACCCCGGTTTTAGCGGTTCACTACGAGCAGTACTTC. This codes for CSATPVLAVHYEQYF. The chain carries TRBV20-1 and TRBJ2-7, with D maybe TRBD2 (6 bases). V was cut by 4 bases and J by 3 bases, with 19 bases left in between. The CDR3 covers 15 residues. Germline V lookup: CDR1 DFQATT, CDR2 SNEGSKA (reference sequence).

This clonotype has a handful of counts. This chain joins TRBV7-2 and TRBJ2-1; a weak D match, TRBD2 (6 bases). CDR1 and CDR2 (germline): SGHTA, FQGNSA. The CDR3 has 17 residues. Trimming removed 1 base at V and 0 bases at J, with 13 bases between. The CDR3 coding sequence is TGTGCCAGCAGCTTAGAAGGAGGGCCAAGCTCCTACAATGAGCAGTTCTTC. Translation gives CASSLEGGPSSYNEQFF.

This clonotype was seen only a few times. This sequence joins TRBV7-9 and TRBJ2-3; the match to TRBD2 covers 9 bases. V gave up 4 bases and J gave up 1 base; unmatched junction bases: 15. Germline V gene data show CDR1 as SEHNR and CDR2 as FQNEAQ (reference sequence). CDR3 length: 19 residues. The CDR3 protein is CASSSSGTSVAGGTDTQYF. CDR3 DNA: TGTGCCAGCAGCTCATCGGGGACCTCCGTAGCGGGGGGCACAGATACGCAGTATTTT.

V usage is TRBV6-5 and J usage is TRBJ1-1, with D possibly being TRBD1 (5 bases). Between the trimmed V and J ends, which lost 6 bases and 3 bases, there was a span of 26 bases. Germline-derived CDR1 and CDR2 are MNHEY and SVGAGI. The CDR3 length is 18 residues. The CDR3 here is CASSPLCGGPLSDTEAFF. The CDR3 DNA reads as TGTGCCAGCAGCCCTTTATGTGGGGGTCCCTTATCGGACACTGAAGCTTTCTTT.

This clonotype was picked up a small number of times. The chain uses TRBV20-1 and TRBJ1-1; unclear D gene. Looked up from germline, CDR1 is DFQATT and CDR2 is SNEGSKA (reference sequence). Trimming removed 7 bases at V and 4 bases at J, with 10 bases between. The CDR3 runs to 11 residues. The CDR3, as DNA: TGCAGTGACATCGCTGGCACTGAAGCTTTCTTT. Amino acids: CSDIAGTEAFF.

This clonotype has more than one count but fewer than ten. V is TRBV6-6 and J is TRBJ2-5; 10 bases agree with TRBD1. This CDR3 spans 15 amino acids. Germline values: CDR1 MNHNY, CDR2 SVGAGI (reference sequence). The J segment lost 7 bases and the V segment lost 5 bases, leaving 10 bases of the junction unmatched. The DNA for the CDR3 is TGTGCCAGCAGTGCCGGACAGGGGGAGTTGTGGACCCAGTACTTC. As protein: CASSAGQGELWTQYF.

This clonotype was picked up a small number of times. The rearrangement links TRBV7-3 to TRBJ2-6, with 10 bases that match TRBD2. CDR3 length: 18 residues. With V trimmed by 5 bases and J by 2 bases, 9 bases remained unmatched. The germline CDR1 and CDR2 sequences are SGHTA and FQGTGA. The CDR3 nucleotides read TGTGCCAGCAGCCCAACTGGGACTAGCGAGACTGGGGCCAACGTCCTGACTTTC. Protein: CASSPTGTSETGANVLTF.